This T cell receptor beta chain was sequenced for a study of CD8 T cells in Susac syndrome. The wider study: Susac syndrome patients were untreated, on corticosteroids with some adding intravenous immunoglobulin, or on intravenous immunoglobulin only.

Reverse transcription used about 0.45 to 1 ug RNA and random hexamers. Multiplex immunoSEQ PCR targeted 54 Vbeta and 13 Jbeta TCR beta segments. One entry per CDR3 protein, called by TCRdb with MiXCR from the immunoSEQ multiplex PCR reads. The data hold about 180,000 distinct CDR3 sequences, with 90% to 95% observed a single time. V was shortened by 0 bases and J by 2 bases, with 5 bases between the two germline ends. This CDR3 is built from 13 residues. This clonotype was counted once. Its antigen is undetermined. General study results and limits: Susac syndrome CD4+ T cell repertoires showed no clonal expansion.

This sequence was found in a human donor with Susac syndrome. V gene TRBV12-3 or TRBV12-4 combines with J gene TRBJ2-7; D ambiguous. Sequenced sample: CD4+ T cells from PBMCs. The CDR3, as DNA: TGTGCCAGCAGTTTAGCGCGTCCCTACGAGCAGTACTTC. It specifies CASSLARPYEQYF.